Below, one T cell receptor (beta chain) is given with its context. The target antigen is unknown. Baseline was the first blood sampling point, followed by cycle 4 day 1 and cycle 7 day 1. Germline CDR1 is SQVTM and CDR2 is ANQGSEA. After removal of 0 bases from V and 2 bases from J, the junction contained 6 bases not matched to a gene. The length of the CDR3 is 15 residues. The data derive from a study of OX40 agonist ivuxolimab in advanced cancers. Across the whole study: Age averaged around 54 years (range about 20 to 79), and 82.7% were male.

Study outcomes and limitations: Partial responders treated at 0.1-3.0 mg/kg exhibited clonal expansion among the lowest measured. In general, CD8+ T cells held more expanded clones than CD4+ did, on average.

Here immunoSEQ multiplex PCR was the method, and the copy in TCRdb shows in-frame clones only, minus some. The sample holds tens of thousands of clones, roughly 90% seen once. The specimen was CD4+ or CD8+ T cells sorted from blood, collected in a trial of the OX40 agonist ivuxolimab. The source of this sequence is an adult with an advanced solid tumor such as melanoma, head and neck, liver or kidney cancer. J is TRBJ2-7 and V is TRBV29-1; 8 nucleotides align to TRBD2. The CDR3 DNA is TGCAGCGTTGAAGATCAGCGGGGGCGACCCTACGAGCAGTACTTC. Translated, it gives CSVEDQRGRPYEQYF.